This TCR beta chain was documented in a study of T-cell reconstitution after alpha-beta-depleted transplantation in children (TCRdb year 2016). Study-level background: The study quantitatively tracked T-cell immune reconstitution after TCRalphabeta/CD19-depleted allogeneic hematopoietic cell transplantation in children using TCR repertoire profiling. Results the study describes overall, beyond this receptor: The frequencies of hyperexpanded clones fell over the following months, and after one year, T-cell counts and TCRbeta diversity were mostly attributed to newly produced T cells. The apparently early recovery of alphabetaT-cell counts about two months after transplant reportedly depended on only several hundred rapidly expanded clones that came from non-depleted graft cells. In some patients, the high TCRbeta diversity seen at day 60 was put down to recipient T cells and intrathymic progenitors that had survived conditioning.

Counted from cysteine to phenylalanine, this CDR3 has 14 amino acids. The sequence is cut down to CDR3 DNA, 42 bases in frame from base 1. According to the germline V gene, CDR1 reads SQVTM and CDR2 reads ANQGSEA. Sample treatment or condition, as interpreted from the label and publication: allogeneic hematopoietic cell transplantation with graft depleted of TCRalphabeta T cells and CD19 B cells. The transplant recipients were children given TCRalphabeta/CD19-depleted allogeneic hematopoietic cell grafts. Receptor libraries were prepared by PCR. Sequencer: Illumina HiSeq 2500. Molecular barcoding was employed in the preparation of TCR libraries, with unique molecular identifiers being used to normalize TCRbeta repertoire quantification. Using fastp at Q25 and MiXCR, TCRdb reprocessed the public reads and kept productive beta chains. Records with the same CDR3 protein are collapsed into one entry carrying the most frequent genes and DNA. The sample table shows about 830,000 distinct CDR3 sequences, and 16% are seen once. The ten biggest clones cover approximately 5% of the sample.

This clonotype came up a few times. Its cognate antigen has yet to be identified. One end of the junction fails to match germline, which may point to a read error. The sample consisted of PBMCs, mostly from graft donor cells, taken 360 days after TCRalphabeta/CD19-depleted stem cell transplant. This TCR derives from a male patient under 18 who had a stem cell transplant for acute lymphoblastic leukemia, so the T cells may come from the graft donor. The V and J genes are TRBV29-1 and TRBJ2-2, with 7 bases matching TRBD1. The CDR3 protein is CSAEQGIDTGELFF. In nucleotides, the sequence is TGCAGCGCTGAACAGGGGATAGACACCGGGGAGCTGTTTTTT.